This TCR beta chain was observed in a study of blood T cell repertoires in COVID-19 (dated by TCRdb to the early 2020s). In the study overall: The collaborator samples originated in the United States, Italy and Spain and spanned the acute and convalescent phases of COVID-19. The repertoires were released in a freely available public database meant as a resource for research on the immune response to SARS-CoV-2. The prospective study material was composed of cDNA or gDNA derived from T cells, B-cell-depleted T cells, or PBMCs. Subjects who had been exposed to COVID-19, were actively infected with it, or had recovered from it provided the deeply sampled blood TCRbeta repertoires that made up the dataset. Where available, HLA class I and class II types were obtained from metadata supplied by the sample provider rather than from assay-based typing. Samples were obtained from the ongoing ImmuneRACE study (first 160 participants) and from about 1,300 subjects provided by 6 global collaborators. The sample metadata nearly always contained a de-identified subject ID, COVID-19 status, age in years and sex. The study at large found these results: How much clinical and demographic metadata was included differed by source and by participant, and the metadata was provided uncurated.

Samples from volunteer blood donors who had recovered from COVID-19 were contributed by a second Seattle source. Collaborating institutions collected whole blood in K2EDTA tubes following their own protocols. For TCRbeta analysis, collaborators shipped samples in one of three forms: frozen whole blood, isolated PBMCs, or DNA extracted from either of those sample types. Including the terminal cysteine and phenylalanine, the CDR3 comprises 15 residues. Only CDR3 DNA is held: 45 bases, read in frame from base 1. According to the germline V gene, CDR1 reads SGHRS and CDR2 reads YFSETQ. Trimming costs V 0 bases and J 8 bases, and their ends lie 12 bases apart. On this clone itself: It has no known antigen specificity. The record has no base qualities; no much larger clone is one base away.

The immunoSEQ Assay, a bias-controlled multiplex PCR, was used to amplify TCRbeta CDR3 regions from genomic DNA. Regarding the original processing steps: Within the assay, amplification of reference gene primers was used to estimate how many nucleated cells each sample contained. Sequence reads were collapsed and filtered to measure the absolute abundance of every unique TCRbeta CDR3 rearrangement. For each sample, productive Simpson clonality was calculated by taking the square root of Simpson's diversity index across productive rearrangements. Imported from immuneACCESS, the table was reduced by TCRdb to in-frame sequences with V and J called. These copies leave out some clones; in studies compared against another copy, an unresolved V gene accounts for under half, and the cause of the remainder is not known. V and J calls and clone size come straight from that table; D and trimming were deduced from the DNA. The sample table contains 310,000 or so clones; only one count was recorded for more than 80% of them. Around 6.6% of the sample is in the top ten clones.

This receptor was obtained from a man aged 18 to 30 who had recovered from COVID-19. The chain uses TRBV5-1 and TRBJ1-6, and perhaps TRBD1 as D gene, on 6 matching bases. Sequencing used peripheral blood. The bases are TGCGCCAGCAGCTTGGGCCAGCCAGGGGATTCACCCCTCCACTTT. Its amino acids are CASSLGQPGDSPLHF. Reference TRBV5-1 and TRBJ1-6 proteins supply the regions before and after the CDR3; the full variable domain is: KAGVTQTPRYLIKTRGQQVTLSCSPISGHRSVSWYQQTPGQGLQFLFEYFSETQRNKGNFPGRFSGRQFSNSRSEMNVSTLELGDSALYLCASSLGQPGDSPLHFGNGTRLTVT.